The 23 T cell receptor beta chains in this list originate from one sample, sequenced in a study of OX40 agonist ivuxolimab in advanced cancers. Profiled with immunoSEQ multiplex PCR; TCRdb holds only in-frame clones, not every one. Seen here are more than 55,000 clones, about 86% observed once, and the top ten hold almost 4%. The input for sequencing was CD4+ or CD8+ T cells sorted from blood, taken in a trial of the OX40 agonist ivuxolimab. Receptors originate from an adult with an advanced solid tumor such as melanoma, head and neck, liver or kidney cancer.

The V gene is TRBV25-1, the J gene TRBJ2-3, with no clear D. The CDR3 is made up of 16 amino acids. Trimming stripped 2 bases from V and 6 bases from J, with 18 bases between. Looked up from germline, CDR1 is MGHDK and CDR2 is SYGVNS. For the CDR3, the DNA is TGTGCCAGCAGTGAACCCTACCCCAGCCGTGGGGATACGCAGTATTTT. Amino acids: CASSEPYPSRGDTQYF. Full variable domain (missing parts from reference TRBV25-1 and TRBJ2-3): EADIYQTPRYLVIGTGKKITLECSQTMGHDKMYWYQQDPGMELHLIHYSYGVNSTEKGDLSSESTVSRIRTEHFPLTLESARPSHTSQYLCASSEPYPSRGDTQYFGPGTRLTVL.

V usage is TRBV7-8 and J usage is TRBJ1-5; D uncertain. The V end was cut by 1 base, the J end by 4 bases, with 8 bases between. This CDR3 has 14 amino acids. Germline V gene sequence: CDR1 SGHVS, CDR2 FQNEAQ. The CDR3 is CASSLGAVNQPQHF. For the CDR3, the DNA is TGTGCCAGCAGCTTAGGGGCAGTTAATCAGCCCCAGCATTTT.

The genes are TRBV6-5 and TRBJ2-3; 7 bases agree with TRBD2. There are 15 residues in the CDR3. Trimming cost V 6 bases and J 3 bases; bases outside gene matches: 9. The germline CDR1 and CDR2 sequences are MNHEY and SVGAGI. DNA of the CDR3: TGTGCCAGCAGATTCCAACTAGCGTTGACAGATACGCAGTATTTT. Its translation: CASRFQLALTDTQYF.

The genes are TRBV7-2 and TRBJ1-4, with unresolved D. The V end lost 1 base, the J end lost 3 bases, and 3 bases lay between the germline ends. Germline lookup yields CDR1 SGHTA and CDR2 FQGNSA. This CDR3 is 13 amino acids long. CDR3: CASSLEANEKLFF. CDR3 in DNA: TGTGCCAGCAGCTTAGAAGCTAATGAAAAACTGTTTTTT.

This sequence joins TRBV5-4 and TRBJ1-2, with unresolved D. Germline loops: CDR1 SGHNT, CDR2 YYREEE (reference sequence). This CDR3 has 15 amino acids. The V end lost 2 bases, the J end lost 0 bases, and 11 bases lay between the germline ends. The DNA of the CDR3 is TGTGCCAGCAGCTTCCCGGCTCGAGCTAACTATGGCTACACCTTC. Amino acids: CASSFPARANYGYTF.

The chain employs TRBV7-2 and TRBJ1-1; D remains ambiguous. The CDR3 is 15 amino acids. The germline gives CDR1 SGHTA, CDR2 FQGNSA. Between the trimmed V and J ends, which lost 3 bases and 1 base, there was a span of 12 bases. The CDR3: CASSFQVVPNTEAFF. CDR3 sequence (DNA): TGTGCCAGCAGCTTTCAAGTCGTACCGAACACTGAAGCTTTCTTT.

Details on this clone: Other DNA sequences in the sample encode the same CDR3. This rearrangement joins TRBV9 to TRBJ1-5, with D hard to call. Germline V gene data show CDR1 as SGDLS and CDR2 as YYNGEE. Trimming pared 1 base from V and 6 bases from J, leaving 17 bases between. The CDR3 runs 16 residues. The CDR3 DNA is TGTGCCAGCAGCGTACCACTCGGGCCAATAGGTCAGCCCCAGCATTTT. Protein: CASSVPLGPIGQPQHF.

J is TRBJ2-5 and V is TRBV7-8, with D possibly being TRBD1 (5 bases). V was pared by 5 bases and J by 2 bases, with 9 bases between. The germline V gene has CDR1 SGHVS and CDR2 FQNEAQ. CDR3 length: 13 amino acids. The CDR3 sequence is CASSTQAQETQYF. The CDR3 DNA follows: TGTGCCAGCAGCACACAGGCGCAAGAGACCCAGTACTTC.

The chain's CDR3 is CASRDPPQGNYGYTF. In DNA form, the CDR3 reads TGTGCCAGTAGGGACCCCCCACAGGGCAACTATGGCTACACCTTC. V usage is TRBV19 and J usage is TRBJ1-2, with D tentatively TRBD1 (6 bases). The CDR3 runs 15 residues. Trimming stripped 6 bases from V and 2 bases from J, with 16 bases between. In germline, CDR1 is LNHDA, CDR2 SQIVND (reference sequence). The full variable domain, in which reference TRBV19 and TRBJ1-2 provide the parts outside the CDR3, is DGGITQSPKYLFRKEGQNVTLSCEQNLNHDAMYWYRQDPGQGLRLIYYSQIVNDFQKGDIAEGYSVSREKKESFPLTVTSAQKNPTAFYLCASRDPPQGNYGYTFGSGTRLTVV.

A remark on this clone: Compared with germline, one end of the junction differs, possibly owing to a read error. In DNA form, the CDR3 reads TGTGCCAGCAGCCCTAACGGGGGCCTTAGCTCCTACAATAAGCAGTTCTTC. Encoded protein: CASSPNGGLSSYNKQFF. This chain connects TRBV4-2 to TRBJ2-1; D assignment may be TRBD1 or TRBD2 (6 bases each). The germline V gene encodes CDR1 LGHNA and CDR2 YNFKEQ. The CDR3 is 17 amino acids.

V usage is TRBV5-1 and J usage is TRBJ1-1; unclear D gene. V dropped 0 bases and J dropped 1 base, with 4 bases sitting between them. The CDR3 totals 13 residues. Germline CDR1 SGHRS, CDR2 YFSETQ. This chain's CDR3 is CASSLEENTEAFF. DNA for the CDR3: TGCGCCAGCAGCTTGGAAGAGAACACTGAAGCTTTCTTT.

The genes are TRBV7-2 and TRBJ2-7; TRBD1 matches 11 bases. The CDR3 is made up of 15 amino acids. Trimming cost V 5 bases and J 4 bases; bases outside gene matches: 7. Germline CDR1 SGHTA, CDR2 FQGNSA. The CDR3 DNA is TGTGCCAGCAGCACGAGGACAGGGGGCGAGTACGAGCAGTACTTC. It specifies CASSTRTGGEYEQYF.

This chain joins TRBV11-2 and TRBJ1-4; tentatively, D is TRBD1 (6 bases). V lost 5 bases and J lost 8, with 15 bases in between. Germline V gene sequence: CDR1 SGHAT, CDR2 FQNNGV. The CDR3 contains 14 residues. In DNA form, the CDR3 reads TGTGCCAGCAGCCACGGGGGGCTAGGGGAAAAACTGTTTTTT. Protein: CASSHGGLGEKLFF.

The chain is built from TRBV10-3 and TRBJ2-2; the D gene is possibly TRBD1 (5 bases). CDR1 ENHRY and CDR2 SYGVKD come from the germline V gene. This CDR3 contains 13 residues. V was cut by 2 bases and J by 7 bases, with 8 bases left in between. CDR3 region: CAISEGAGGELFF. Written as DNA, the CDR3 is TGTGCCATCAGTGAGGGGGCTGGCGGGGAGCTGTTTTTT.

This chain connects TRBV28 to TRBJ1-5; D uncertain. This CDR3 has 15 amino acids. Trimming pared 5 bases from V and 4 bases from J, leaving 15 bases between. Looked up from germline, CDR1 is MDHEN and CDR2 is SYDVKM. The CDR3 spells CASSLALGGNQPQHF. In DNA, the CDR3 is TGTGCCAGCAGTCTTGCCCTCGGAGGGAATCAGCCCCAGCATTTT.

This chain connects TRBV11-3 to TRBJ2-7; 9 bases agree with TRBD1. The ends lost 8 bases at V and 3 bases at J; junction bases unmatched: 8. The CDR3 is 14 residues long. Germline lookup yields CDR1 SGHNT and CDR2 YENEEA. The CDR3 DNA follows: TGTGCCAGCGGGCGTGGACAGGGGTTCTACGAGCAGTACTTC. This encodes CASGRGQGFYEQYF. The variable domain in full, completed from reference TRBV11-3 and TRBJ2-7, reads EAGVVQSPRYKIIEKKQPVAFWCNPISGHNTLYWYLQNLGQGPELLIRYENEEAVDDSQLPKDRFSAERLKGVDSTLKIQPAELGDSAVYLCASGRGQGFYEQYFGPGTRLTVT.

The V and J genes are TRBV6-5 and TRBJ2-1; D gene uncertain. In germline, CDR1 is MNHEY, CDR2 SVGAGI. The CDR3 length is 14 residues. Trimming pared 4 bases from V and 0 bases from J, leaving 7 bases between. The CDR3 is CASSFDTSYNEQFF. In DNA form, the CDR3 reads TGTGCCAGCAGTTTCGACACCTCCTACAATGAGCAGTTCTTC.

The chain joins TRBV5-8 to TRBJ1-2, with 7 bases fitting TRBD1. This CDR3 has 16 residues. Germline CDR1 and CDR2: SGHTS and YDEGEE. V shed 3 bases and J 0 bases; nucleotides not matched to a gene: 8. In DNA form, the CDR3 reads TGTGCCAGCAGCTGGGGACAGCGGAGCCCTAACTATGGCTACACCTTC. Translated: CASSWGQRSPNYGYTF.

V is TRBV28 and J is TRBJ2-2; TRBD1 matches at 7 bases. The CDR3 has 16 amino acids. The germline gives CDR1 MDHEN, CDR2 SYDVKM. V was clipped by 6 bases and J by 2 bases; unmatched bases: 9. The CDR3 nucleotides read TGTGCCAGCAGCCGCCTCTGGGACAGAAACACCGGGGAGCTGTTTTTT. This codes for CASSRLWDRNTGELFF.

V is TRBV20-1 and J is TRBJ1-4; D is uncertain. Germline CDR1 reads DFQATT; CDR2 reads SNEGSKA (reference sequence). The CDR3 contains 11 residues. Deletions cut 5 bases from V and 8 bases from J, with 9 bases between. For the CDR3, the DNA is TGCAGTGCTCAAGAACTCGAAAAACTGTTTTTT. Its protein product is CSAQELEKLFF.

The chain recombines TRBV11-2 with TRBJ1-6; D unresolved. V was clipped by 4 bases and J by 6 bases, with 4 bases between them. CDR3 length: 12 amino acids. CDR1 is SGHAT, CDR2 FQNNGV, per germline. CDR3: CASSWANSPLHF. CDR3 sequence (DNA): TGTGCCAGCAGCTGGGCTAATTCACCCCTCCACTTT.

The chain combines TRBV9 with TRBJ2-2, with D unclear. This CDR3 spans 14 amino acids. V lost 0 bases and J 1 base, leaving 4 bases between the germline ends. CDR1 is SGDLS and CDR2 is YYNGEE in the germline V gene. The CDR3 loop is CASSVDRNTGELFF. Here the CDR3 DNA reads TGTGCCAGCAGCGTAGACAGGAACACCGGGGAGCTGTTTTTT.

The CDR3 sequence is CASSLGGLQGSGGNQPQHF. Written as DNA, the CDR3 is TGTGCCAGCAGCTTAGGGGGATTACAGGGGTCTGGTGGAAATCAGCCCCAGCATTTT. The chain is built from TRBV7-9 and TRBJ1-5; the match to TRBD1 covers 7 bases. In germline, CDR1 is SEHNR, CDR2 FQNEAQ (reference sequence). V dropped 1 base and J dropped 4; count of bases not matched to a gene: 16. This CDR3 has 19 residues.